A selection of T cell receptor beta chains follows, all from one sample in a study of blood T cell repertoires in COVID-19. TCRdb keeps only in-frame clones here, not all; method: immunoSEQ multiplex PCR. Of 200,000 to 250,000 clones listed, 86% were seen once; the top ten hold more than 4%. The sequenced sample was PBMCs or T cells enriched from blood (not recorded which). The receptor set was obtained from a woman between 25 and 40 years old who had been exposed to COVID-19. CDR3s include the opening cysteine and the closing phenylalanine or tryptophan. The order of the fields is CDR3 length, clone size, V gene, D gene, J gene, CDR3 DNA, CDR3 protein. D genes are given only for firm matches. Not every row has a clone size; where given, it reads once, few, many or a size class.

>15|few|TRBV19|-|TRBJ2-1
TGTGCCAGTAGTATTATGGTGGGGGGACACAATGAGCAGTTCTTC
CASSIMVGGHNEQFF
>17|-|TRBV27|TRBD1|TRBJ2-6
TGTGCCAGCAGTTCCCGGGACAGCGGTTCTGGGGCCAACGTCCTGACTTTC
CASSSRDSGSGANVLTF
>15|-|TRBV3-1/TRBV3-2|-|TRBJ1-1
TGTGCCAGCAGCCAAGATAGCGGTAGCAACACTGAAGCTTTCTTT
CASSQDSGSNTEAFF
>13|-|TRBV18|TRBD1|TRBJ1-5
TGTGCCAGCTCAGGACAGGGAAATCAGCCCCAGCATTTT
CASSGQGNQPQHF
>15|-|TRBV5-1|TRBD1|TRBJ2-1
TGCGCCAGCAGCTTGGGGGACAGGGTGTACAATGAGCAGTTCTTC
CASSLGDRVYNEQFF
>14|-|TRBV6-5|-|TRBJ1-1
TGTGCCAGCAGTTTCCGGGGGTTGAACACTGAAGCTTTCTTT
CASSFRGLNTEAFF
>18|few|TRBV5-8|TRBD1|TRBJ2-7
TGTGCCAGCAGCTTGCCTAGTCCGACAGGGGAACGGGGCTACGAGCAGTACTTC
CASSLPSPTGERGYEQYF
>16|-|TRBV11-2|TRBD1|TRBJ2-3
TGTGCCAGCAGCCATCTAGAAGGACAGGGGGTAGATACGCAGTATTTT
CASSHLEGQGVDTQYF
>14|once|TRBV6-5|-|TRBJ1-4
TGTGCCAGCATTAACCCTACAACTAATGAAAAACTGTTTTTT
CASINPTTNEKLFF
>14|-|TRBV19|-|TRBJ2-2
TGTGCCAGTAGTACCTGGTGGGGGGCCGGGGAGCTGTTTTTT
CASSTWWGAGELFF
>16|once|TRBV18|TRBD1|TRBJ2-5
TGTGCCAGCTCACCGACTTTGGGACAGAGACAAGAGACCCAGTACTTC
CASSPTLGQRQETQYF
>13|-|TRBV2|-|TRBJ2-2
TGTGCCAGCAGTTCACAGGGAGCCGGGGAGCTGTTTTTT
CASSSQGAGELFF
>15|-|TRBV6-5|-|TRBJ2-4
TGTGCCAGCAGTTACTCGTCAGGGAAAGGGAACATTCAGTACTTC
CASSYSSGKGNIQYF
>18|few|TRBV12-1|-|TRBJ1-2
TGTGCCAGCAGCCCTCCCAGGCCCGGGAAGCAGGATACGAGTGGCTACACCTTC
CASSPPRPGKQDTSGYTF
>11|-|TRBV12-5|-|TRBJ2-2
TGTGCTAGTTCTTCCTCCGGGGAGCTGTTTTTT
CASSSSGELFF
>14|-|TRBV6-2/TRBV6-3|-|TRBJ1-1
TGTGCCAGCAGTTACTCGCTAAGGGGTTCTGAAGCTTTCTTT
CASSYSLRGSEAFF
>16|once|TRBV2|TRBD1|TRBJ1-2
TGTGCCAGCAGTGACTATAACAGGGGGCTTAACTATGGCTACACCTTC
CASSDYNRGLNYGYTF
>18|-|TRBV29-1|-|TRBJ2-6
TGCAGCGTTGAAGATCGTGTCAGGGAAGCTCCTGGGGCCAACGTCCTGACTTTC
CSVEDRVREAPGANVLTF
>16|-|TRBV9|-|TRBJ2-1
TGTGCCAGCAGCCCGGGGCCCGCGGGGCGGCTTAATGAGCAGTTCTTC
CASSPGPAGRLNEQFF
>16|-|TRBV7-9|TRBD2|TRBJ2-3
TGTGCCAGCAGCGGACTAGCGGCTCACTTCAGGGATACGCAGTATTTT
CASSGLAAHFRDTQYF
>14|-|TRBV10-3|TRBD1|TRBJ1-2
TGTGCCATCAGTGAAAGAACAGGGGTAGGAGGCTACACCTTC
CAISERTGVGGYTF
>13|-|TRBV12-3/TRBV12-4|-|TRBJ1-4
TGTGCCAGCACCTCAGGGGTTAATGAAAAACTGTTTTTT
CASTSGVNEKLFF
>14|-|TRBV5-1|TRBD1|TRBJ2-7
TGCGCCAGCACAAGGACAGGGACCCTCTACGAGCAGTACTTC
CASTRTGTLYEQYF
>14|-|TRBV3-1/TRBV3-2|TRBD1|TRBJ1-4
TGTGCCAGCAGCCCCTCAACGGACAGGGAAAAACTGTTTTTT
CASSPSTDREKLFF
>12|-|TRBV2|TRBD1|TRBJ1-2
TGTGCCAGCAGACAGGGGGCCCGGGGCTACACCTTC
CASRQGARGYTF
>16|-|TRBV15|TRBD1|TRBJ2-1
TGTGCCACCAGCCTCGACAGGGGCCGGGCCTACAATGAGCAGTTCTTC
CATSLDRGRAYNEQFF
>13|once|TRBV2|-|TRBJ1-1
TGTGCCAGCAGTACCGGGATTTCTACTGAAGCTTTCTTT
CASSTGISTEAFF
>17|-|TRBV5-1|TRBD2|TRBJ2-3
TGCGCCAGCAGCTCCGGGACTAGCGGGGGGAGCACAGATACGCAGTATTTT
CASSSGTSGGSTDTQYF
>13|-|TRBV15|-|TRBJ1-1
TGTGCCACCAGCATAACTAGGAACACTGAAGCTTTCTTT
CATSITRNTEAFF
>15|-|TRBV9|TRBD1|TRBJ2-1
TGTGCCAGCAGCGTAGCCGGGACAGGGGGCGTTGAGCAGTTCTTC
CASSVAGTGGVEQFF
>13|-|TRBV30|TRBD1|TRBJ1-2
TGTGCCTGGACCTCCGGGACAGTCTATGGCTACACCTTC
CAWTSGTVYGYTF
>15|-|TRBV5-8|-|TRBJ2-7
TGTGCCAGCAGCCTCGGGGAGCTACTATCCTACGAGCAGTACTTC
CASSLGELLSYEQYF
>16|once|TRBV5-4|TRBD1|TRBJ1-1
TGTGCCAGCAGCTCAAGGGGGACAGGGGCGTTTGGTGAAGCTTTCTTT
CASSSRGTGAFGEAFF
>14|-|TRBV2|TRBD1|TRBJ1-2
TGTGCCAGCAGTGAGCAGGGGGACAACTATGGCTACACCTTC
CASSEQGDNYGYTF
>13|-|TRBV2|TRBD1|TRBJ1-1
TGTGCCAGGACGACAGGGGCGGACACTGAAGCTTTCTTT
CARTTGADTEAFF
>16|-|TRBV24-1|-|TRBJ2-1
TGTGCCACCAGTGACGACGTAGCGGAGCACTACAATGAGCAGTTCTTC
CATSDDVAEHYNEQFF
>15|-|TRBV6-5|-|TRBJ2-3
TGTGCCAGCAGCACTCCGGACATTTTCACAGATACGCAGTATTTT
CASSTPDIFTDTQYF